This T cell receptor (beta chain) was profiled in a study of HIV-infected patients and healthy controls (dated by TCRdb to about 2014). Regarding the research as a whole: After three months of therapy, CD4 counts in about 85% of the 16 patients increased to a modest but significant degree while remaining below normal ranges. Whether deep TCR repertoire sequencing of small blood samples from HIV patients could capture immune perturbation and reconstitution was tested in the study. Patients lacked overall T-cell lymphocytopenia, and total CDR3 counts per chain did not differ significantly from controls. CD8 counts showed no consistent shift during early therapy, whereas the CD4:CD8 ratio rose slightly. Viral load became undetectable in about 75% of the 16 patients by the second bleed and in all patients after a further year of therapy. The paper as a whole reports these results and caveats: HLA typing of donors was not performed in the study. Compared with controls, HIV-infected patients showed significantly different mean usage of eight alpha and eight beta V genes. The dynamics of distinct T-cell subpopulations could not be separated, and sequencing depth was restricted, because whole blood was used. Processing was restricted to sixteen HIV-infected individuals, which the authors judged to be a major constraint on the generalizability of the findings. Unequal numbers of distinct sequences between patients and controls complicated comparisons, and size-matching overweighted rare events from HIV-infected data. Healthy control repertoires showed roughly threefold more distinct CDR3s and higher Shannon diversity than untreated HIV+ repertoires. Both the Jaccard index and the count of highly shared sequences showed that healthy controls shared more CDR3s between individuals than HIV+ patients did. In size-matched repertoire data, the apparent post-therapy recovery of the Gini index in HIV-infected patients was not replicated. The therapy captured by the treated samples lasted only around three months, arguably too short a period to observe immune reconstitution given low adult thymic output. HIV-associated CDR3s exhibited a significant reduction in frequency during therapy, whereas CMV-associated CDR3s exhibited no significant change, although the majority increased in frequency. MAIT cell alpha-chain CDR3s were present at high frequency in healthy controls but severely depleted in HIV+ repertoires. Pairing of alpha and beta chains was not determined in the samples. The observed differences in diversity were not explained by the slight differences in age and sex profiles between the study cohorts. Oligoclonality may be reflected in the significantly higher mean Gini indices of HIV-infected repertoires compared with controls.

After antiretroviral therapy began, follow-up blood was collected from HIV-infected patients roughly three months, about 14 weeks, later. Whole blood was used without cell fractionation, so the repertoire reflected all unsorted peripheral T cells. For RNA extraction, approximately 2.6 ml of peripheral blood was drawn into Tempus tubes. Enrollment excluded patients who had febrile or AIDS-related illness, tumors, hepatitis B or C coinfection, immunomodulatory therapy, recent vaccination or treatment interruptions. Residual genomic DNA was removed with the TURBO-DNase kit and globin mRNA was depleted with GLOBINclear. From the germline V gene, CDR1 is SGHDT and CDR2 is YYEEEE. The CDR3 measures 17 amino acids from cysteine to phenylalanine. Just CDR3 DNA is preserved here, 51 bases in frame from base 1. V is pared back by 4 bases and J by 4 bases, with 18 bases lying between the germline termini. Roughly 510 ng RNA was reverse transcribed with SuperScript III using primers against the alpha and beta constant regions. Alpha and beta chain libraries were generated separately via chain-specific third strand synthesis with multiplexing indices. To avoid primer bias, the protocol used one single primer pair to amplify every rearrangement within a chain, and the protocol also attached molecular barcodes to each cDNA molecule. Purified cDNA was joined by T4 RNA Ligase 1 to a 5' RACE adapter carrying a random hexamer and the SP2 sequencing primer site. Second strand synthesis was primed from the SP2 site with Phusion polymerase, using slow temperature ramps to favor optimal annealing. The 12-nucleotide barcode on each molecule comprised two random hexamer sequences, both introduced before amplification and concatenated. P5 and P7 adapter elements plus a second index were added in a short first PCR, which was followed by a roughly 24-cycle amplification PCR with P5s and P7 primers. The libraries went through 27 PCR cycles in total, were quantified on a Qubit, were sized on a Bioanalyzer, and were diluted to around 4 nM. Sequencing of the normalized libraries was done on an Illumina MiSeq using 2 x 250 paired-end kits. Into around 9.9 ul Tris-Cl, the reverse transcription reactions were eluted following cleanup on MinElute columns. A 1:1 ratio of AMPure XP beads was used to clean the adapter ligations after they had run for over 20 hours at 16 degrees C. The authors' analysis ran thus. A modified Decombinator that output V, J, insert and barcode information was used to process the demultiplexed FASTQ files. Sequences sharing a barcode but differing from the dominant sequence were discarded as errors, and barcodes clustered at Levenshtein distance 3 were counted to estimate original cDNA molecules. The R packages ineq, vegan, igraph and RCytoscape were used for downstream analyses, with IMGT nomenclature and CDR3 definitions applied. The authors computed V gene usage over distinct sequences and counted each TCR a single time to avoid skew from clonal expansion. Unique CDR3 amino acid sequences within a donor were connected in similarity networks whenever two sequences differed by a single Levenshtein edit. The authors compiled published HIV-specific CDR3s (approximately 86 alpha, some 710 beta) and CMV-specific CDR3s (approximately 13 alpha, about 250 beta) and searched for them in the repertoires. Random subsampling to size-matched repertoires showed patients' decreased diversity was not caused by their lower sequence numbers. TCRdb trimmed the raw reads at Q25, called clones with MiXCR and kept productive beta chains. Duplicate CDR3 protein sequences are folded into a single record with the most common DNA and genes. These V and J calls derive from TCRdb rather than the authors' analysis. In all, the sample holds around 4,300 distinct CDR3 sequences, and roughly 5% of those were seen once. The top ten clones comprise 33% of the sample.

At least ten counts were recorded for this clonotype. Its antigen is unknown. Base quality data are lacking; no much larger clone is found one base away. The material sequenced was blood, taken during antiretroviral therapy. The receptor comes from an adult with HIV infection. Recombination joined TRBV5-6 with TRBJ2-6; TRBD1 is perhaps the D gene, given 5 matching bases. The CDR3 amino acid sequence is: CASSHGVGVTGANVLTF. The DNA sequence reads TGTGCCAGCAGCCATGGAGTAGGGGTTACCGGGGCCAACGTCCTGACTTTC.